The present entry profiles one T cell receptor (beta chain) with its context. These data originate in a study of neurological immune-mediated disorders. Each TCR transcript was tagged with a 10-nucleotide random UMI during 5'RACE. TCRdb reprocessed the 5' RACE reads with MiXCR, giving one entry per CDR3 protein. In the table there are under 50,000 distinct CDR3 sequences, over 10% of which are singletons. Time point described: longitudinal time-point 2. The unsorted libraries originated from 2 million PBMCs that had been stored at -80 C. The CDR3 is 16 residues long. The ends lost 6 bases at V and 0 bases at J; junction bases unmatched: 7. Germline-derived CDR1 and CDR2 are DFQATT and SNEGSKA (reference sequence).

The TCR was taken from a male donor with HTLV-1-associated myelopathy (HAM/TSP). This rearrangement joins TRBV20-1 to TRBJ2-3; 12 bases agree with TRBD2. Material for sequencing was PBMCs. The CDR3 sequence is CSAAWTSGASTDTQYF. Written as DNA, the CDR3 is TGCAGTGCCGCCTGGACTAGCGGGGCGAGCACAGATACGCAGTATTTT.